This passage covers 22 T cell receptor beta chains from one sample sequenced in a study of identifying expanded T cells in peripheral blood. Assay used: immunoSEQ multiplex PCR; TCRdb lists only in-frame clones, some missing. Of about 53,000 clones listed, about 80% are singletons. Sequencing was performed on blood. These receptors all stem from a person aged 18 to 75 in good health.

The chain uses TRBV5-1 and TRBJ2-1; TRBD2 is a possible D gene (6 bases). The CDR3 is 15 amino acids. The V end lost 4 bases, the J end lost 8 bases, and 19 bases lay between the germline ends. Germline V CDR1 and CDR2: SGHRS, YFSETQ. The CDR3 DNA is TGCGCCAGCAGCCCAGGAGGGGCAGAACGCCATGAGCAGTTCTTC. Residues: CASSPGGAERHEQFF.

Details on this clone: Other DNA sequences in this specimen translate into the identical CDR3. This CDR3 reads CASSFMDTQYF. CDR3 DNA: TGTGCCAGCAGCTTTATGGATACGCAGTATTTT. The V call is TRBV7-2, the J call TRBJ2-3; D gene unclear. CDR3 length: 11 residues. In germline, CDR1 is SGHTA, CDR2 FQGNSA. Trimming left V 3 bases short and J 6 bases short, with 4 bases between.

The chain couples TRBV7-6 to TRBJ2-3; D is possibly TRBD2 (6 bases). CDR3 length: 13 amino acids. The germline V gene encodes CDR1 SGHVS and CDR2 FNYEAQ. V lost 5 bases and J lost 7, with 13 bases in between. DNA for the CDR3: TGTGCCAGCAGCCCGGGGACTTCAAATACGCAGTATTTT. Translated: CASSPGTSNTQYF.

This clone was detected a few times. Additional DNA sequences in this sample encode the identical CDR3. The chain couples TRBV7-2 to TRBJ2-1; possibly TRBD2 for D (7 bases). Trimming removed 0 bases from V and 6 bases from J, with 9 bases in between. Germline V gene data show CDR1 as SGHTA and CDR2 as FQGNSA. The CDR3 is 14 amino acids. The CDR3 DNA reads TGTGCCAGCAGCTTAGCCGCGGGGGCCAATGAGCAGTTCTTC. It yields the protein CASSLAAGANEQFF.

J is TRBJ1-3 and V is TRBV6-5, with TRBD1 matching 7 bases. Germline V lookup: CDR1 MNHEY, CDR2 SVGAGI. This CDR3 contains 15 residues. Trimming took 8 bases from V and 0 from J; bases not matched to a gene: 7. CDR3 nucleotides: TGTGCCAGCGGGCGACAGGGACACTCTGGAAACACCATATATTTT. Translation gives CASGRQGHSGNTIYF.

The gene calls are TRBV15 and TRBJ1-5; D gene uncertain. Germline assignment: CDR1 LNHNV and CDR2 YYDKDF (reference sequence). The V and J ends lost 1 base and 7 bases respectively, with 5 bases between them. The CDR3 totals 12 residues. As DNA, the CDR3 is TGTGCCACCAGCAGAGGTAACCAGCCCCAGCATTTT. Encoded protein: CATSRGNQPQHF. The full variable domain, rest sourced from reference TRBV15 and TRBJ1-5, is DAMVIQNPRYQVTQFGKPVTLSCSQTLNHNVMYWYQQKSSQAPKLLFHYYDKDFNNEADTPDNFQSRRPNTSFCFLDIRSPGLGDTAMYLCATSRGNQPQHFGDGTRLSIL.

V usage is TRBV7-2 and J usage is TRBJ1-1, with D possibly TRBD1 on 6 matching bases. This CDR3 spans 14 amino acids. The germline V gene encodes CDR1 SGHTA and CDR2 FQGNSA. Trimming took off 5 bases at V and 6 bases at J, with 16 bases between the two ends. CDR3 coding DNA: TGTGCCAGCAGCAGCAGAGGGGGGCCGGCTGAAGCTTTCTTT. This encodes CASSSRGGPAEAFF.

Notes on this clone: Other DNA sequences in the same sample also yield this CDR3. The chain employs TRBV19 and TRBJ2-1; D may be TRBD1 (6 bases). This CDR3 spans 15 amino acids. Germline V gene data show CDR1 as LNHDA and CDR2 as SQIVND (reference sequence). V shed 3 bases and J shed 0 bases, with 9 bases lying between them. Here the CDR3 reads CASSIDRSSYNEQFF. In DNA form, the CDR3 reads TGTGCCAGTAGTATCGACAGGAGCTCCTACAATGAGCAGTTCTTC.

V is TRBV7-2 and J is TRBJ2-5; D unresolved. Germline V gene sequence: CDR1 SGHTA, CDR2 FQGNSA. The V end was cut by 5 bases, the J end by 4 bases, with 17 bases between. CDR3 length: 15 residues. The CDR3 sequence: CASSPRTGHGETQYF. In DNA, the CDR3 is TGTGCCAGCAGCCCCCGGACCGGGCATGGAGAGACCCAGTACTTC.

The chain is built from TRBV7-9 and TRBJ2-3; D possibly corresponds to TRBD2 (6 bases). V lost 5 bases to trimming and J lost 2 bases, with 14 bases between them. The CDR3 is made up of 15 amino acids. The germline CDR1 and CDR2 sequences are SEHNR and FQNEAQ (reference sequence). CDR3 in amino acids: CASSKSGGYTDTQYF. Here the CDR3 DNA reads TGTGCCAGCAGCAAATCCGGGGGATACACAGATACGCAGTATTTT.

This chain connects TRBV6-1 to TRBJ2-5; D is possibly TRBD1 (6 bases). The CDR3 length is 14 residues. Trimming removed 1 base at V and 1 base at J, with 7 bases between. CDR1 is MNHNS and CDR2 is SASEGT in the germline V gene. The CDR3 region is CASSEGTVQETQYF. In DNA form, the CDR3 reads TGTGCCAGCAGTGAAGGGACAGTCCAAGAGACCCAGTACTTC.

The chain uses TRBV5-5 and TRBJ2-5, with D unresolved. Germline V gene data show CDR1 as SGHKS and CDR2 as YYEKEE (reference sequence). The CDR3 loop spans 14 amino acids. V lost 0 bases and J lost 5, with 11 bases in between. CDR3 sequence reads: CASSLGLVVETQYF. CDR3 sequence (DNA): TGTGCCAGCAGCTTGGGACTCGTCGTTGAGACCCAGTACTTC.

CDR3 sequence reads: CASSPKEPGLAGVEQYF. DNA of the CDR3: TGTGCCAGCTCACCAAAGGAACCGGGACTAGCGGGTGTGGAGCAGTACTTC. The genes are TRBV18 and TRBJ2-7; TRBD2 matches at 12 bases. V lost 2 bases and J lost 7; bases outside the gene matches: 12. Germline V gene data show CDR1 as KGHSH and CDR2 as LQKENI. The CDR3 length is 17 residues.

The chain carries TRBV30 and TRBJ2-2; 9 bases align to TRBD2. CDR3 size: 17 residues. Losses at the gene ends were 0 bases for V and 5 bases for J; bases not matched to a gene: 10. CDR1 GTSNPN and CDR2 SVGIG come from the germline V gene (reference sequence). The CDR3 nucleotides read TGTGCCTGGAGTGTAGGAACGGGCGGGAGGGCGACCGGGGAGCTGTTTTTT. Its translation is CAWSVGTGGRATGELFF.

The chain carries TRBV19 and TRBJ2-3, with TRBD2 matching over 13 bases. Looked up from germline, CDR1 is LNHDA and CDR2 is SQIVND (reference sequence). The CDR3 sequence is 17 residues long. With 7 bases clipped from V and 3 bases from J, the junction kept 10 bases outside the gene matches. Written as DNA, the CDR3 is TGTGCCAGTAACCCTATAGGGACTAGCGGGGTGACAGATACGCAGTATTTT. Translation gives CASNPIGTSGVTDTQYF. The whole variable domain, remainder taken from reference TRBV19 and TRBJ2-3, is DGGITQSPKYLFRKEGQNVTLSCEQNLNHDAMYWYRQDPGQGLRLIYYSQIVNDFQKGDIAEGYSVSREKKESFPLTVTSAQKNPTAFYLCASNPIGTSGVTDTQYFGPGTRLTVL.

The genes are TRBV15 and TRBJ2-2; no definite D call. CDR3 length: 14 residues. V shed 0 bases and J shed 1 base, with 3 bases lying between them. The V gene's germline CDR1 is LNHNV and CDR2 YYDKDF (reference sequence). CDR3 nucleotide sequence: TGTGCCACCAGCAGAGATCAGAACACCGGGGAGCTGTTTTTT. Amino acids: CATSRDQNTGELFF.

This rearrangement joins TRBV6-4 to TRBJ1-1; 7 bases map to TRBD1. The J segment lost 7 bases and the V segment lost 2 bases, leaving 7 bases of the junction unmatched. Germline CDR1 and CDR2: MRHNA and SNTAGT. This CDR3 comprises 14 residues. CDR3 protein: CASSDTNRGNEAFF. The DNA for the CDR3 is TGTGCCAGCAGTGACACTAACAGGGGCAATGAAGCTTTCTTT.

The CDR3 DNA follows: TGCAGTGCTCCAGGGAATAGCGAGCAGTACGTC. This translates into CSAPGNSEQYV. This sequence joins TRBV20-1 and TRBJ2-7; D possibly corresponds to TRBD1 (5 bases). Germline values: CDR1 DFQATT, CDR2 SNEGSKA (reference sequence). Trimming removed 5 bases from V and 6 bases from J, with 11 bases in between. There are 11 residues in the CDR3.

The chain combines TRBV5-1 with TRBJ1-1; D is ambiguous. V was cut by 2 bases and J by 5 bases, with 10 bases left in between. From germline, CDR1 is SGHRS and CDR2 YFSETQ. The CDR3 consists of 13 residues. The CDR3 spells CASSLGLMTEAFF. The DNA of the CDR3 is TGCGCCAGCAGCTTAGGGTTGATGACTGAAGCTTTCTTT.

The V gene is TRBV27, the J gene TRBJ1-1; D ambiguous. With 5 bases removed from V and 1 base from J, the gap between germline ends came to 11 bases. The CDR3 spans 14 residues. Germline V gene lookup returns CDR1 MNHEY and CDR2 SMNVEV (reference sequence). The CDR3 spells CASSQSIQNTEAFF. The CDR3 nucleotides are TGTGCCAGCAGTCAAAGCATTCAGAACACTGAAGCTTTCTTT.

This clone has just a few counts. The V and J genes are TRBV27 and TRBJ1-5, with 8 bases that match TRBD1. The length of the CDR3 is 16 residues. CDR1 and CDR2 from the germline V gene are MNHEY and SMNVEV (reference sequence). V lost 5 bases to trimming and J lost 5 bases; unmatched junction nucleotides: 11. The CDR3 DNA sequence: TGTGCCAGCAGTCCGCGACAGGGGACAAGGGATCAGCCCCAGCATTTT. Translating gives CASSPRQGTRDQPQHF.

The gene calls are TRBV30 and TRBJ1-1, with unresolved D. Germline CDR1 reads GTSNPN; CDR2 reads SVGIG (reference sequence). This CDR3 has 10 amino acids. Trimming shortened V by 3 bases and J by 3 bases, and 2 bases separated the two germline ends. CDR3 amino acids: CAWSHTEAFF. CDR3 nucleotides: TGTGCCTGGAGCCACACTGAAGCTTTCTTT. The full variable domain, completed using reference TRBV30 and TRBJ1-1, is SQTIHQWPATLVQPVGSPLSLECTVEGTSNPNLYWYRQAAGRGLQLLFYSVGIGQISSEVPQNLSASRPQDRQFILSSKKLLLSDSGFYLCAWSHTEAFFGQGTRLTVV.